A selection of T cell receptor beta chains follows, all from one sample in a study of shared clonotypes between healthy human individuals. Sequenced by immunoSEQ multiplex PCR; TCRdb stores in-frame clones only, minus some. Counted here are roughly 500,000 clones, almost 97% occurring once; the ten biggest clones make up roughly 0.06%. The sequenced sample was naive CD4+ T cells sorted from blood. The source of these receptors is a woman aged 30 to 39 in good health. The CDR3 runs from the conserved cysteine through the conserved F or W. D genes are given only for firm matches. Where a row states a size, it is once, few, many or the class of an expanded clone; other rows omit it.

>TRBJ2-1|TRBV18|NA|NA
CASSPLVEGGNEQFF
TGTGCCAGCTCACCATTGGTTGAGGGGGGGAATGAGCAGTTCTTC
>TRBJ2-3|TRBV27|NA|TRBD2
CASSFSSSGYYTDTQYF
TGTGCCAGCAGTTTCTCGTCTAGCGGGTACTACACAGATACGCAGTATTTT
>TRBJ2-2|TRBV4-1|NA|TRBD2
CASSQGLAGVLNTGELFF
TGCGCCAGCAGCCAAGGACTAGCGGGAGTGCTGAACACCGGGGAGCTGTTTTTT
>TRBJ2-1|TRBV5-1|NA|NA
CASSLAEGEGLTEQFF
TGCGCCAGCAGCTTGGCCGAGGGGGAGGGCCTCACCGAGCAGTTCTTC
>TRBJ2-7|TRBV21-1|NA|NA
CASSKGQFPSYEQYF
TGTGCCAGCAGCAAAGGACAGTTTCCCTCCTACGAGCAGTACTTC
>TRBJ2-3|TRBV28|NA|NA
CASSLRSQGTDTQYF
TGTGCCAGCAGTTTACGCTCCCAGGGGACAGATACGCAGTATTTT
>TRBJ2-1|TRBV5-4|NA|NA
CASTMRYSYNEQFF
TGTGCCAGCACAATGCGGTACTCCTACAATGAGCAGTTCTTC
>TRBJ2-5|TRBV2|NA|TRBD2
CASVAGGWETQYF
TGTGCCAGCGTGGCGGGAGGATGGGAGACCCAGTACTTC
>TRBJ1-4|TRBV15|NA|TRBD1
CATSNLKGAGEKLFF
TGTGCCACCAGCAATTTAAAGGGGGCAGGTGAAAAACTGTTTTTT
>TRBJ2-3|TRBV4-2|NA|NA
CASSLKGNAPDTQYF
TGTGCCAGCAGCCTAAAGGGAAACGCACCAGATACGCAGTATTTT
>TRBJ1-5|TRBV19|NA|NA
CASSRAGDLNQPQHF
TGTGCCAGTAGTCGGGCCGGGGATCTCAATCAGCCCCAGCATTTT
>TRBJ2-7|TRBV10-2|NA|TRBD2
CASRTSGRGEQYF
TGCGCCAGTAGGACTAGCGGGAGGGGCGAGCAGTACTTC
>TRBJ1-2|TRBV28|NA|NA
CASSLWGQMYGYTF
TGTGCCAGCAGTTTATGGGGGCAGATGTATGGCTACACCTTC
>TRBJ2-5|TRBV30|NA|NA
CAWSFRQETQYF
TGTGCCTGGAGCTTCCGGCAAGAGACCCAGTACTTC
>TRBJ2-7|TRBV2|NA|NA
CASTQDRPYEQYF
TGTGCCAGCACTCAGGACAGACCCTACGAGCAGTACTTC
>TRBJ1-2|TRBV28|NA|NA
CASSTNWDYGYTF
TGTGCCAGCAGCACAAATTGGGACTATGGCTACACCTTC
>TRBJ2-7|TRBV28|NA|NA
CASSSAPGLAYEQYF
TGTGCCAGCAGTTCGGCCCCGGGACTCGCCTACGAGCAGTACTTC
>TRBJ2-5|TRBV25-1|NA|NA
CASRWAHQETQYF
TGTGCCAGCAGATGGGCTCACCAAGAGACCCAGTACTTC
>TRBJ2-5|TRBV28|NA|NA
CASRGEWHQETQYF
TGTGCCAGCAGGGGGGAGTGGCACCAAGAGACCCAGTACTTC
>TRBJ1-4|TRBV7-2|once|TRBD1
CASSSPGQENEKLFF
TGTGCCAGCAGCTCCCCGGGACAGGAAAATGAAAAACTGTTTTTT
>TRBJ2-7|TRBV13|NA|NA
CASSLAAGRYEQYF
TGTGCCAGCAGCTTAGCCGCAGGGAGGTACGAGCAGTACTTC
>TRBJ1-5|TRBV28|NA|TRBD1
CAISRGQVAQPQHF
TGTGCTATCTCCCGGGGACAGGTTGCTCAGCCCCAGCATTTT
>TRBJ2-2|TRBV6-5|NA|NA
CASSPRGVWAGELFF
TGTGCCAGCAGTCCAAGGGGAGTTTGGGCCGGGGAGCTGTTTTTT
>TRBJ2-1|TRBV7-2|NA|NA
CASIVGVSYNEQFF
TGTGCCAGCATTGTTGGAGTTTCCTACAATGAGCAGTTCTTC
>TRBJ2-3|TRBV18|NA|NA
CASSPQSSTDTQYF
TGTGCCAGCTCACCACAGAGCAGCACAGATACGCAGTATTTT
>TRBJ2-5|TRBV10-3|NA|TRBD2
CAISGTSGHLQETQYF
TGTGCCATCAGCGGGACTAGCGGTCACCTTCAAGAGACCCAGTACTTC
>TRBJ2-2|TRBV7-6|NA|NA
CASSLIARRTSNTGELFF
TGTGCCAGCAGCTTAATTGCTCGAAGGACTTCGAACACCGGGGAGCTGTTTTTT
>TRBJ2-6|TRBV10-2|NA|NA
CASRTGANVLTF
TGCGCCAGCAGGACTGGGGCCAACGTCCTGACTTTC
>TRBJ2-6|TRBV4-1|once|TRBD1
CASSQDNWGQSSGANVLTF
TGCGCCAGCAGCCAAGATAATTGGGGACAGTCCTCTGGGGCCAACGTCCTGACTTTC
>TRBJ2-7|TRBV18|NA|NA
CASSPRRVEAYEQYF
TGTGCCAGCTCACCAAGGAGGGTAGAGGCCTACGAGCAGTACTTC
>TRBJ1-4|TRBV7-6|once|NA
CASSLGTPRNEKLFF
TGTGCCAGCAGCTTAGGGACCCCCCGGAATGAAAAACTGTTTTTT
>TRBJ2-5|TRBV9|NA|TRBD1
CASSVAGQGAGTQYF
TGTGCCAGCAGCGTAGCGGGACAGGGGGCAGGGACCCAGTACTTC
>TRBJ1-4|TRBV6-5|NA|NA
CASSYSGLGNEKLFF
TGTGCCAGCAGTTACTCCGGGTTAGGTAATGAAAAACTGTTTTTT
>TRBJ2-6|TRBV7-9|NA|NA
CAITKDAGANVLTF
TGTGCCATCACGAAGGACGCTGGGGCCAACGTCCTGACTTTC
>TRBJ2-7|TRBV11-2|NA|TRBD1
CASSFGQGEAQYF
TGTGCCAGCAGCTTCGGACAGGGTGAGGCGCAGTACTTC
>TRBJ2-5|TRBV28|NA|NA
CASSSEDPVGTQYF
TGTGCCAGCAGTTCAGAGGACCCGGTTGGGACCCAGTACTTC
>TRBJ1-5|TRBV5-8|few|NA
CASSLGTVGDQPQHF
TGTGCCAGCAGCTTAGGGACGGTGGGAGATCAGCCCCAGCATTTT
>TRBJ2-7|TRBV30|once|NA
CASTDSYEQYF
TGTGCCTCCACAGACAGTTACGAGCAGTACTTC
>TRBJ1-4|TRBV27|NA|NA
CASSLGVPNEKLFF
TGTGCCAGCAGTTTGGGAGTGCCTAATGAAAAACTGTTTTTT